These T cell receptor beta chains were read from a single sample in a study of a mutant IDH1 vaccine in newly diagnosed glioma. These TCRs are of unknown antigen specificity. Libraries were prepared by immunoSEQ multiplex PCR; TCRdb keeps only in-frame clonotypes and omits some of them. The sample shows 25,000 to 40,000 clones, roughly 89% of them seen only once. The source was PBMCs, collected from a glioma patient whose treatment included an IDH1 peptide vaccine. Receptors originate from a man in his forties with glioma. Each CDR3 is given with its conserved first and last residue. D genes are given only for firm matches. Size tells how often a clone was seen (once, few, many) or the class of an expanded clone, and some rows leave it out.

J: TRBJ2-6; size: .; V: TRBV9; D: TRBD1; DNA: TGTGCCAGCAGCGGCAGCTCCGGGACAGGGCCCTTCTCTGGGGCCAACGTCCTGACTTTC; CDR3: CASSGSSGTGPFSGANVLTF
J: TRBJ2-1; size: .; V: TRBV16; D: .; DNA: TGTGCCAGCAGCCCGTGGGTAGCTGGGTACAATGAGCAGTTCTTC; CDR3: CASSPWVAGYNEQFF
J: TRBJ2-1; size: .; V: TRBV2; D: .; DNA: TGTGCCAGCAGCCGCCGAGGGGGAAGCAGTTCGAGTGAGCAGTTCTTC; CDR3: CASSRRGGSSSSEQFF
J: TRBJ2-5; size: .; V: TRBV9; D: .; DNA: TGTGCCAGCAGCACCCCACTAGGGTCTCGGGAGACCCAGTACTTC; CDR3: CASSTPLGSRETQYF
J: TRBJ2-4; size: .; V: TRBV5-6; D: .; DNA: TGTGCCAGCAGCCAACAGGGCCGTATTCAGTACTTC; CDR3: CASSQQGRIQYF
J: TRBJ2-1; size: .; V: TRBV5-4; D: TRBD2; DNA: TGTGCCAGCAGCTTAGACCTAGCGGGAGGTTCCAATGAGCAGTTCTTC; CDR3: CASSLDLAGGSNEQFF
J: TRBJ2-7; size: once; V: TRBV7-9; D: .; DNA: TGTGCCAGCAGCTTAAGTACGGGGGAGCTCGAGCAGTACTTC; CDR3: CASSLSTGELEQYF
J: TRBJ1-5; size: .; V: TRBV27; D: .; DNA: TGTGCCAGCAGTTCGCAGGGCTATAGCAATCAGCCCCAGCATTTT; CDR3: CASSSQGYSNQPQHF
J: TRBJ2-2; size: once; V: TRBV29-1; D: .; DNA: TGCAGCGTTGAAGAGGGGAGTCCCGGGGAGCTGTTTTTT; CDR3: CSVEEGSPGELFF
J: TRBJ1-1; size: .; V: TRBV7-2; D: .; DNA: TGTGCCAGCAGCTTAGTACGGGAAGCTTTCTTT; CDR3: CASSLVREAFF
J: TRBJ1-5; size: .; V: TRBV27; D: .; DNA: TGTGCCAGCACACTCTGGGCGTTGACGGGGGACAATCAGCCCCAGCATTTT; CDR3: CASTLWALTGDNQPQHF
J: TRBJ2-6; size: .; V: TRBV27; D: .; DNA: TGTGCCAGCAGTTTAGGCAGCCTTCTCCCCTCTGGGGCCAACGTCCTGACTTTC; CDR3: CASSLGSLLPSGANVLTF
J: TRBJ1-6; size: .; V: TRBV4-1; D: TRBD1; DNA: TGCGCCAGCAGCCAAGATGACAGGGGGGCGTATAATTCACCCCTCCACTTT; CDR3: CASSQDDRGAYNSPLHF
J: TRBJ1-5; size: .; V: TRBV19; D: .; DNA: TGTGCCAGTAGTATTTTTTCGGATCAGCCCCAGCATTTT; CDR3: CASSIFSDQPQHF
J: TRBJ1-2; size: .; V: TRBV4-2; D: TRBD1; DNA: TGTGCCAGCAGCCAGGGGGCCGGGACAGGTATCTATGGCTACACCTTC; CDR3: CASSQGAGTGIYGYTF
J: TRBJ1-6; size: .; V: TRBV27; D: TRBD1; DNA: TGTGCCAGCACCGGCCGGGGGACAGGGGGCCCTAAATATAATTCACCCCTCCACTTT; CDR3: CASTGRGTGGPKYNSPLHF
J: TRBJ1-5; size: .; V: TRBV18; D: .; DNA: TGTGCCAGCTCCCCAGGATCGGATCAGCCCCAGCATTTT; CDR3: CASSPGSDQPQHF
J: TRBJ2-1; size: .; V: TRBV28; D: .; DNA: TGTGCCAGCAGTTTGGACAGAGCTACTGAGCAGTTCTTC; CDR3: CASSLDRATEQFF
J: TRBJ2-5; size: .; V: TRBV25-1; D: .; DNA: TGTGCCAGCAGTGCCGCGAGGCAACAAGAGACCCAGTACTTC; CDR3: CASSAARQQETQYF
J: TRBJ1-2; size: .; V: TRBV30; D: TRBD1; DNA: TGTGCCTGGAGTTCACCCGCGGGACAGCGGCACCTGAACTATGGCTACACCTTC; CDR3: CAWSSPAGQRHLNYGYTF
J: TRBJ2-2; size: .; V: TRBV23-1; D: TRBD1; DNA: TGCGCCAGCAGTCAACGGACAGGGGAAACCGGGGAGCTGTTTTTT; CDR3: CASSQRTGETGELFF
J: TRBJ1-1; size: .; V: TRBV7-2; D: .; DNA: TGTGCCAGCAGCTCCGACGGGTCGGGCGGCACTGAAGCTTTCTTT; CDR3: CASSSDGSGGTEAFF
J: TRBJ2-3; size: .; V: TRBV30; D: .; DNA: TGTGCCTGGAGTTTTCATACGCAGTATTTT; CDR3: CAWSFHTQYF
J: TRBJ2-1; size: .; V: TRBV7-9; D: TRBD1; DNA: TGTGCCAGCAGCTTAGGACAGGGGCAGGGCAATGAGCAGTTCTTC; CDR3: CASSLGQGQGNEQFF
J: TRBJ1-2; size: few; V: TRBV6-4; D: .; DNA: TGTGCCAGCAGTGACGAGGCGGGGGGGCTACGCTATGGCTACACCTTC; CDR3: CASSDEAGGLRYGYTF
J: TRBJ2-3; size: .; V: TRBV19; D: .; DNA: TGTGCCAGTAGTATAGCAGGGTCTGCCACAGATACGCAGTATTTT; CDR3: CASSIAGSATDTQYF